This T cell receptor beta chain stems from a study of T cells in Graves' hyperthyroidism and ophthalmopathy. Study-wide results and limits: Using 13 V-J features, a model discriminated ophthalmopathy from stable hyperthyroidism.

Researchers amplified the TCR beta CDR3 regions from RNA transcripts. The HTBI primer set drove a first-round RT-PCR of the TCR CDR3. TCRdb reprocessed the multiplex PCR reads with MiXCR, giving one entry per CDR3 protein. Seen here are under 350,000 distinct CDR3 sequences, 15% to 20% observed once, and the top ten hold around 50%. This clonotype was found a few times. The antigen remains unidentified. Uncontrolled infection, other autoimmune disease, pregnancy or lactation barred patients from enrollment. PBMCs were obtained from 7.5 to 10 ml fresh peripheral blood. This clonotype was obtained from a woman aged 45 to 65 with Graves' hyperthyroidism. The sequenced sample consisted of blood.

CDR3: CATRGYTGELFF. As DNA, the CDR3 is TGTGCCACCCGAGGCTACACCGGGGAGCTGTTTTTT. The rearrangement links TRBV24-1 to TRBJ2-2, with D unresolved. This CDR3 is built from 12 residues. Germline V lookup: CDR1 KGHDR, CDR2 SFDVKD. V was cut by 9 bases and J by 3 bases, with 7 bases left in between.